This T cell receptor beta chain is drawn from a study of cytomegalovirus exposure and HLA in healthy donors. Study overall: The Caucasian-associated ancestry cluster held 80% to 90% of roughly 400 genotyped donors.

Germline V gene lookup returns CDR1 LNHDA and CDR2 SQIVND (reference sequence). CDR3 length equals 15 residues. Unmatched junction bases numbered 4, after V lost 2 bases and J lost 6 bases. Both 60 Vbeta primers and 13 Jbeta primers went into the PCR. The data were produced by immunoSEQ multiplex PCR, yet TCRdb's version contains in-frame clones alone and is incomplete. The repertoire holds about 100,000 clones, 78% seen once, with roughly 0.71% in the top ten. This clone occurred once. The antigen is undetermined. Findings of the study overall: The authors reported that TCR beta sequences could predict HLA-A and HLA-B alleles. These predictions were accurate for most subjects in the first cohort. Researchers reported that a few CMV-associated chains were confirmed in vitro as CMV antigen-specific.

The sequenced material came from PBMCs. The rearrangement links TRBV19 to TRBJ1-2, with 12 nucleotides matching TRBD1. The clonotype was recovered from a woman aged 55-70 years in good health and CMV-seronegative. CDR3 loop: CASSILGQGAHGYTF. The CDR3 coding sequence is TGTGCCAGTAGTATATTGGGACAGGGGGCGCATGGCTACACCTTC.